In this sample, the clone carrying this T cell receptor beta chain turned up many times. Germline V gene lookup returns CDR1 SQVTM and CDR2 ANQGSEA. With V trimmed by 4 bases and J by 7 bases, 7 bases remained unmatched. The CDR3 runs to 13 residues. Preparation of the TCRbeta library used unique molecular identifiers. TCRdb re-analysed the PCR reads in MiXCR, keeping a single row per CDR3 protein. The sample consists of over 550,000 distinct CDR3 sequences, about 10% of them appearing once. The source of the sample is a study of T-cell reconstitution after alpha-beta-depleted transplantation in children.

Sample: PBMCs from the stem cell graft donor, taken from the stem cell graft. The chain couples TRBV29-1 to TRBJ1-5; 7 bases align to TRBD1. This clonotype was obtained from a human donor who donated a stem cell graft to a child with acute myeloid leukemia. The DNA of the CDR3 is TGCAGCGTTGGACAGGGCATGGGGCAGCCCCAGCATTTT. It specifies CSVGQGMGQPQHF.